These 5 T cell receptor beta chains were all obtained from the same sample, sequenced in a study of blood T cell repertoires in COVID-19. Method: immunoSEQ multiplex PCR; TCRdb's copy keeps in-frame clones and lacks some. The sample lists 250,000 or so clones, more than 85% occurring once. Sequenced sample: peripheral blood. The receptors stem from an older woman with COVID-19, enrolled during active disease.

As for this clone: The junction departs from germline at one end; a sequencing error may be responsible. The rearrangement uses TRBV28 and TRBJ1-3; TRBD1 is a possible D gene (5 bases). The germline CDR1 and CDR2 sequences are MDHEN and SYDVKM. The CDR3 spans 13 residues. CDR3 coding DNA: TGTGCCAGCAGTTTATCGTCAGGGACCTGGAGGGAGTTT. Its protein is CASSLSSGTWREF.

The rearrangement uses TRBV19 and TRBJ1-1; D call uncertain. The V gene lost 0 bases and the J gene lost 3 bases, with 11 bases spanning the gap. The CDR3 consists of 15 residues. The germline V gene has CDR1 LNHDA and CDR2 SQIVND (reference sequence). The CDR3 here is CASSIDRTGYTEAFF. The CDR3 DNA reads as TGTGCCAGTAGTATAGATCGTACCGGGTACACTGAAGCTTTCTTT.

The chain is built from TRBV6-2 or TRBV6-3 and TRBJ2-1; TRBD2 aligns across 7 bases. The germline V gene has CDR1 MNHEY and CDR2 SVGEGT. The CDR3 consists of 12 residues. J gave up 13 bases and V 6 bases, and 9 bases lay outside the gene matches. CDR3 DNA sequence: TGTGCCAGCAGCCGGACTAGTATTTTCCAGTTCTTC. Protein sequence: CASSRTSIFQFF.

The chain combines TRBV9 with TRBJ1-1, with 8 positions matching TRBD1. V gave up 2 bases and J gave up 1 base; unmatched junction bases: 10. Germline loops: CDR1 SGDLS, CDR2 YYNGEE. This CDR3 has 17 amino acids. The DNA for the CDR3 is TGTGCCAGCAGCGTGGGACAGGCAGAACCCCGGAACACTGAAGCTTTCTTT. This gives the protein CASSVGQAEPRNTEAFF.

J is TRBJ2-1 and V is TRBV5-6, with TRBD2 matching 11 bases. Trimming removed 4 bases from V and 9 bases from J; junction bases left unmatched: 3. Germline values: CDR1 SGHDT, CDR2 YYEEEE. This CDR3 has 13 residues. CDR3: CASSPTSGTEQFF. As DNA, the CDR3 is TGTGCCAGCAGCCCGACTAGCGGGACTGAGCAGTTCTTC.